The 10 T cell receptor beta chains below were found in one sample sequenced in a study of CD8 T cells in ankylosing spondylitis. TCRdb analysed the 5' RACE reads with MiXCR anew, one entry per CDR3 protein. This sample carries tens of thousands of distinct CDR3 sequences, under 5.5% of them seen once, and the ten largest clones take 2.2%. What was sequenced was blood, either unsorted or a sorted T cell fraction (not recorded which). These receptors came from a male donor with ankylosing spondylitis or in good health (not recorded which).

This clonotype occurred many times. V gene TRBV28 combines with J gene TRBJ2-1, with 10 bases matching TRBD2. The V segment lost 8 bases and the J segment 0 bases; nucleotides outside the gene matches: 4. Germline lookup yields CDR1 MDHEN and CDR2 SYDVKM. The CDR3 loop spans 15 amino acids. CDR3 amino acids: CASGERGGSYNEQFF. In DNA form, the CDR3 reads TGTGCCAGCGGTGAGCGGGGGGGCTCCTACAATGAGCAGTTCTTC.

The table lists this clonotype with many counts. The rearrangement links TRBV6-5 to TRBJ2-5; TRBD1 matches at 7 bases. V shed 3 bases and J 1 base; nucleotides not matched to a gene: 5. The germline V gene has CDR1 MNHEY and CDR2 SVGAGI. CDR3 size: 15 residues. CDR3 coding DNA: TGTGCCAGCAGTTATCACAGGGGAATCCAAGAGACCCAGTACTTC. Its protein is CASSYHRGIQETQYF.

The V call is TRBV3-1, the J call TRBJ2-3; 8 bases map to TRBD1. Germline CDR1 LGHDT, CDR2 YNNKEL (reference sequence). Unmatched junction bases numbered 11, after V lost 3 bases and J lost 3 bases. The CDR3 runs to 17 residues. The CDR3: CASSQSTGVVGTDTQYF. The CDR3 DNA follows: TGTGCCAGCAGCCAGTCGACAGGGGTGGTTGGTACAGATACGCAGTATTTT.

This clonotype was observed many times. The chain joins TRBV4-2 to TRBJ2-3; D gene uncertain. Germline V gene data show CDR1 as LGHNA and CDR2 as YNFKEQ. The CDR3 spans 16 residues. V was pared by 4 bases and J by 6 bases, with 20 bases between. The CDR3 sequence: CASSRRKAPSGDTQYF. The CDR3 bases are TGTGCCAGCAGCCGCAGGAAGGCTCCCTCTGGGGATACGCAGTATTTT.

The sample holds many counts of this clonotype. This chain links TRBV5-6 with TRBJ2-3; D gene uncertain. The CDR3 consists of 14 residues. V dropped 3 bases and J dropped 0 bases, with 8 bases sitting between them. Germline CDR1 reads SGHDT; CDR2 reads YYEEEE. CDR3 sequence reads: CASSSVTSTDTQYF. The CDR3 bases are TGTGCCAGCAGCTCTGTAACTAGCACAGATACGCAGTATTTT. Variable domain in full (rest from reference TRBV5-6 and TRBJ2-3): DAGVTQSPTHLIKTRGQQVTLRCSPKSGHDTVSWYQQALGQGPQFIFQYYEEEERQRGNFPDRFSGHQFPNYSSELNVNALLLGDSALYLCASSSVTSTDTQYFGPGTRLTVL.

This clonotype was counted ten times or more. V usage is TRBV20-1 and J usage is TRBJ1-1, with D tentatively TRBD1 (5 bases). CDR1 is DFQATT and CDR2 is SNEGSKA in the germline V gene (reference sequence). V was trimmed by 1 base and J by 1 base, leaving 16 bases between them. This CDR3 spans 16 amino acids. CDR3 nucleotides: TGCAGTGCTAGAGGTGGGGGGGAGGGATGGAACACTGAAGCTTTCTTT. Encoded protein: CSARGGGEGWNTEAFF.

The table lists this clonotype with many counts. CDR3 in amino acids: CSAADSYNEKLFF. As DNA, the CDR3 is TGCAGCGCCGCGGACAGTTACAATGAAAAACTGTTTTTT. V gene TRBV29-1 combines with J gene TRBJ1-4; maybe TRBD1 (6 bases). The germline gives CDR1 SQVTM, CDR2 ANQGSEA. The CDR3 consists of 13 residues. V lost 7 bases and J lost 5, with 14 bases in between.

At least ten counts were recorded for this clonotype. The chain carries TRBV12-3 or TRBV12-4 and TRBJ2-7; 9 bases are shared with TRBD1. The CDR3 loop spans 15 amino acids. V gave up 4 bases and J gave up 2 bases; unmatched junction bases: 6. CDR3 DNA: TGTGCCAGCAGTTCCCCCGGGACAGGGCCCTACGAGCAGTACTTC. Translation gives CASSSPGTGPYEQYF.

This clonotype appeared many times. The gene calls are TRBV30 and TRBJ2-2; D is unresolved. Per germline, CDR1 GTSNPN and CDR2 SVGIG (reference sequence). This CDR3 has 13 residues. V shed 2 bases and J shed 3 bases, with 7 bases lying between them. The CDR3 DNA follows: TGTGCCTGGAGTACAGACTACACCGGGGAGCTGTTTTTT. This gives the protein CAWSTDYTGELFF.

This clonotype has a count of ten or more. The chain uses TRBV6-5 and TRBJ1-2, with 10 bases matching TRBD1. The CDR3 has 18 residues. Trimming took 4 bases from V and 3 from J; bases not matched to a gene: 14. The germline gives CDR1 MNHEY, CDR2 SVGAGI. CDR3 residues: CASSSFPAGTGEDYGYTF. CDR3 in DNA: TGTGCCAGCAGTTCGTTCCCTGCCGGGACAGGGGAGGACTATGGCTACACCTTC.